These 15 T cell receptor beta chains came from one sample sequenced in a study of molecular identifiers for immune sequencing clone quantification. TCRdb re-analysed the PCR reads in MiXCR, keeping a single row per CDR3 protein. The sample shows over 600,000 distinct CDR3 sequences, nearly 20% of them seen only once. Source material: naive CD8+ T cells from blood, with Jurkat cell RNA spiked in. Regarding subset: FACS-sorted CD8+CD4-CCR7+CD45RA+ naive T cells. Receptors originate from a human donor in good health. Some libraries in this study had Jurkat cell RNA spiked in.

As concerns this clonotype: A single base separates this from a much larger clone, so it may be a read error. This chain joins TRBV6-1 and TRBJ2-3, with D unclear. The J call may be wrong; the DNA end is better matched by TRBJ1-5. Germline-derived CDR1 and CDR2 are MNHNS and SASEGT. The CDR3 has 16 residues. Here the CDR3 DNA reads TGTGCCAGCAGTGAACGGGATGGGAGTTACACAGATACGCAGCATTTT. Its translation: CASSERDGSYTDTQHF.

This clonotype was observed many times. The CDR3 loop reads CAWSVLAGAAYEQYF. In DNA form, the CDR3 reads TGTGCCTGGAGTGTACTCGCGGGAGCAGCCTACGAGCAGTACTTC. The rearrangement uses TRBV30 and TRBJ2-7, with 7 bases that match TRBD2. This CDR3 is built from 15 residues. With V trimmed by 0 bases and J by 2 bases, 7 bases remained unmatched. In germline, CDR1 is GTSNPN, CDR2 SVGIG (reference sequence).

Ten or more counts support this clonotype. This chain links TRBV27 with TRBJ2-7; no clear D gene. CDR3 length: 13 residues. V lost 3 bases and J 0 bases, leaving 6 bases between the germline ends. Germline V gene data show CDR1 as MNHEY and CDR2 as SMNVEV (reference sequence). CDR3 region: CASSFRASYEQYF. The DNA of the CDR3 is TGTGCCAGCAGTTTTAGGGCCTCCTACGAGCAGTACTTC.

This clonotype has ten or more counts. This CDR3 reads CASSPLTGGSYEQYF. DNA for the CDR3: TGTGCCAGCAGCCCCCTGACAGGGGGCTCCTACGAGCAGTACTTC. The chain carries TRBV28 and TRBJ2-7; 9 bases are a match to TRBD1. CDR1 is MDHEN, CDR2 SYDVKM, per germline. The CDR3 consists of 15 residues. V shed 6 bases, J shed 0 bases, and the junction held 6 bases outside the gene matches.

Details on this clonotype: A much larger clone is a single base away; this may be a read error. This sequence joins TRBV6-2 or TRBV6-3 and TRBJ1-1; TRBD1 is a possible D gene (6 bases). Germline CDR1 and CDR2: MNHEY and SVGEGT. The CDR3 spans 15 residues. The CDR3 DNA reads TGTGCCAGCAGTTTCCCACTACAGGGAGGCACTGAAGCTCTCTTT. This gives the protein CASSFPLQGGTEALF.

This clonotype was picked up many times. The genes are TRBV7-2 and TRBJ2-1; 9 bases match TRBD2. Trimming at V came to 6 bases and at J to 8 bases, leaving 14 bases not matched to a gene. The CDR3 extends over 16 amino acids. Germline V lookup: CDR1 SGHTA, CDR2 FQGNSA. CDR3 amino acids: CASSFLAGTSRDEQFF. CDR3 nucleotide sequence: TGTGCCAGCAGTTTCCTAGCGGGAACTTCCAGGGATGAGCAGTTCTTC.

This clonotype was counted only a few times. The chain is built from TRBV6-2 or TRBV6-3 and TRBJ1-1; maybe TRBD1 (6 bases). Deletions cut 0 bases from V and 4 bases from J, with 12 bases between. The V gene's germline CDR1 is MNHEY and CDR2 SVGEGT. The CDR3 is 15 residues long. CDR3 in amino acids: CASSYSAGVGTEAFF. The DNA of the CDR3 is TGTGCCAGCAGTTACTCAGCAGGGGTGGGCACTGAAGCTTTCTTT.

This clonotype appeared many times. CDR3 region: CSARVASGRVYEQYF. The CDR3 coding sequence is TGCAGTGCTAGAGTTGCTAGCGGGAGGGTGTACGAGCAGTACTTC. The chain links TRBV20-1 to TRBJ2-7, with TRBD2 identical over 12 bases. V shed 1 base and J 4 bases; nucleotides not matched to a gene: 5. Per germline, CDR1 DFQATT and CDR2 SNEGSKA (reference sequence). This CDR3 is 15 amino acids long.

Regarding this clonotype: The CDR3 does not end in the conserved phenylalanine or tryptophan, so this is likely a read error. The gene calls are TRBV11-2 and TRBJ1-6; no clear D gene. There are 17 residues in the CDR3. The V gene's germline CDR1 is SGHAT and CDR2 FQNNGV. V was pared by 5 bases and J by 0 bases, with 14 bases between. This CDR3 reads CASSPNTASSYNSPLHL. CDR3 coding DNA: TGTGCCAGCAGCCCCAACACCGCGAGCTCCTATAATTCACCCCTCCACCTT.

This clonotype was detected many times. V gene TRBV14 combines with J gene TRBJ2-1; 7 nucleotides agree with TRBD1. This CDR3 contains 14 residues. The germline V gene has CDR1 SGHDN and CDR2 FVKESK. The junction had 7 bases not matched to a gene; V was cut back by 3 bases and J by 8 bases. CDR3 protein: CASSHPTGSDEQFF. CDR3 sequence (DNA): TGTGCCAGCAGCCACCCGACAGGGTCGGATGAGCAGTTCTTC.

This clonotype occurred many times. The J gene is TRBJ2-7, the V gene TRBV24-1; perhaps TRBD1 as D (6 bases). CDR1 is KGHDR and CDR2 is SFDVKD in the germline V gene. This CDR3 has 11 residues. Deletions cut 4 bases from V and 9 bases from J, with 9 bases between. CDR3 nucleotide sequence: TGTGCCACCAGTGACAAGGGGGTGCAGTACTTC. Translated, it gives CATSDKGVQYF.

Concerning this clonotype itself: This may come from a read error, since a much larger clone is one base off. The chain is built from TRBV5-3 and TRBJ1-6; no clear D gene. TRBV5-3 is an ORF for which the function is uncertain. The V gene lost 8 bases and the J gene lost 7 bases, with 10 bases spanning the gap. The CDR3 is 12 amino acids. CDR3 DNA: TGTGCCAGCAGCAGAGAGAATTCACCCCTCCACTTT. Protein: CASSRENSPLHF.

This clonotype was detected ten times or more. The V call is TRBV30, the J call TRBJ2-5; no clear D. Looked up from germline, CDR1 is GTSNPN and CDR2 is SVGIG (reference sequence). The CDR3 is 13 residues long. V lost 4 bases and J 1 base, leaving 10 bases between the germline ends. CDR3 in amino acids: CAWNGIVQETQYF. As DNA, the CDR3 is TGTGCCTGGAATGGGATAGTCCAAGAGACCCAGTACTTC.

This clonotype occurred many times. J is TRBJ2-5 and V is TRBV7-9, with unresolved D. Trimming removed 5 bases from V and 1 base from J, with 11 bases in between. The CDR3 has 14 residues. The germline gives CDR1 SEHNR, CDR2 FQNEAQ (reference sequence). CDR3 protein: CASSAVVVQETQYF. DNA of the CDR3: TGTGCCAGCAGCGCGGTGGTAGTCCAAGAGACCCAGTACTTC.

The chain combines TRBV6-1 with TRBJ1-5; D might be TRBD1 (5 bases). The CDR3 spans 17 residues. The V gene's germline CDR1 is MNHNS and CDR2 SASEGT. The V end lost 1 base, the J end lost 0 bases, and 13 bases lay between the germline ends. CDR3 nucleotide sequence: TGTGCCAGCAGTGAAGGCAGGACAAGCTATAGCAATCAGCCCCAGCATTTT. It translates to CASSEGRTSYSNQPQHF.